The 18 T cell receptor beta chains reported below all come from one sample, sequenced in a study of beta chain features in type 1 diabetes (dated by TCRdb to between 2018 and 2020). The library was made by the immunoSEQ multiplex PCR assay. The entire amount of isolated RNA was reverse transcribed using the High Capacity cDNA Reverse Transcription Kit, so the sequenced TCRB transcripts were expressed ones. TCRdb stores this immuneACCESS table with in-frame sequences only. Part of the clones is absent; in the studies checked, under half of the shortfall reflects unresolved V genes, and no reason is known for the rest. This sample comprises fewer than 500,000 clones, about 15% of them detected only once. The ten largest clones capture approximately 0.035% of the sample. The source material was naive CD4+ T cells from blood. This sample's cell subset or site label indicates: true naive CD4+ T cells. The receptors come from a young man in good health.

The J gene is TRBJ2-1, the V gene TRBV18; 8 bases are a match to TRBD1. Germline V gene lookup returns CDR1 KGHSH and CDR2 LQKENI. J gave up 6 bases and V 0 bases, and 10 bases lay outside the gene matches. This CDR3 region has 17 residues. Here the CDR3 reads CASSPPTTGGNGNEQFF. The CDR3 DNA is TGTGCCAGCTCACCACCTACAACAGGGGGTAATGGCAATGAGCAGTTCTTC.

This clone has only a few counts. This chain links TRBV4-2 with TRBJ2-5; 7 bases match TRBD2. V trimming: 0 bases; J trimming: 4 bases; junction bases outside the gene matches: 5. The CDR3 extends over 15 amino acids. Looked up from germline, CDR1 is LGHNA and CDR2 is YNFKEQ. CDR3 in DNA: TGTGCCAGCAGCCAAGACGTTGTAGCGGGAGAGACCCAGTACTTC. It codes for CASSQDVVAGETQYF.

The chain has TRBV9 and TRBJ1-1; D unclear. Germline CDR1 is SGDLS and CDR2 is YYNGEE. This CDR3 comprises 13 residues. The V end lost 0 bases, the J end lost 4 bases, and 7 bases lay between the germline ends. The CDR3 bases are TGTGCCAGCAGCGTAGAACCGAGCACTGAAGCTTTCTTT. It codes for CASSVEPSTEAFF.

The chain combines TRBV7-2 with TRBJ1-6; no reliable D call. This CDR3 is built from 13 residues. The germline V gene has CDR1 SGHTA and CDR2 FQGNSA. Trimming cost V 6 bases and J 9 bases, with 12 bases left between them. The CDR3 coding sequence is TGTGCCAGCAGTAGGCCTGGGGTTTCACCCCTCCACTTT. Translated: CASSRPGVSPLHF.

This chain links TRBV7-9 with TRBJ1-2; D gene unclear. Trimming left V 3 bases short and J 0 bases short, with 8 bases between. Germline loops: CDR1 SEHNR, CDR2 FQNEAQ (reference sequence). The CDR3 is 14 amino acids. The CDR3 region is CASSFRTTNYGYTF. CDR3 sequence (DNA): TGTGCCAGCAGCTTCAGGACTACTAACTATGGCTACACCTTC.

V gene TRBV7-8 combines with J gene TRBJ2-3; D might be TRBD1 or TRBD2, each matching 6 bases. This CDR3 comprises 14 residues. V lost 3 bases and J lost 3, with 10 bases in between. Germline V gene data show CDR1 as SGHVS and CDR2 as FQNEAQ. This chain's CDR3 is CASSFQGRTDTQYF. DNA of the CDR3: TGTGCCAGCAGCTTCCAGGGGAGGACAGATACGCAGTATTTT.

The chain employs TRBV7-2 and TRBJ2-5; 7 bases align to TRBD1. The V gene end was trimmed by 5 bases and the J gene end by 11 bases; junction bases not matched to a gene: 8. Germline values: CDR1 SGHTA, CDR2 FQGNSA. CDR3 size: 12 residues. The CDR3 nucleotides read TGTGCCAGCAGCGGACAGGTAGAAAATCAGTACTTC. Protein: CASSGQVENQYF.

The chain has TRBV10-3 and TRBJ2-3, with D possibly being TRBD1 or TRBD2 (6 bases each). Between the trimmed V and J ends, which lost 9 bases and 9 bases, there was a span of 19 bases. This CDR3 contains 13 residues. The germline CDR1 and CDR2 sequences are ENHRY and SYGVKD. Here the CDR3 reads CAIREGGSGTQYF. CDR3 DNA sequence: TGTGCCATAAGAGAAGGGGGGTCCGGAACGCAGTATTTT.

This clone has just a few counts. This sequence joins TRBV4-3 and TRBJ2-5; D perhaps matches TRBD2 (7 bases). The CDR3 consists of 17 residues. Germline CDR1 reads LGHNA; CDR2 reads YSLEER. V lost 1 base and J 5 bases, leaving 20 bases between the germline ends. The chain's CDR3 is CASSQAAPGGPTETQYF. The CDR3 DNA sequence: TGCGCCAGCAGCCAAGCCGCTCCGGGGGGCCCTACGGAGACCCAGTACTTC.

This clone was found a few times. The chain employs TRBV7-8 and TRBJ2-7; a possible D gene is TRBD2 (6 bases). Looked up from germline, CDR1 is SGHVS and CDR2 is FQNEAQ. The CDR3 loop spans 15 amino acids. V was shortened by 2 bases and J by 9 bases, with 20 bases between the two germline ends. Here the CDR3 DNA reads TGTGCCAGCAGCTTAAGTGGTTCGGCGGAGGAGGGGCAGTACGTC. Translation gives CASSLSGSAEEGQYV.

V and J are TRBV20-1 and TRBJ2-3; tentative D call: TRBD1 (5 bases). The germline CDR1 and CDR2 sequences are DFQATT and SNEGSKA (reference sequence). Trimming left V 5 bases short and J 11 bases short, with 11 bases between. This CDR3 has 10 residues. CDR3 in amino acids: CSAPIGVQYF. The CDR3 DNA sequence: TGCAGTGCTCCGATAGGGGTGCAGTATTTT.

V and J are TRBV7-9 and TRBJ1-5; D remains ambiguous. The CDR3 spans 14 residues. Germline-derived CDR1 and CDR2 are SEHNR and FQNEAQ (reference sequence). V lost 5 bases, J lost 1 base, and 9 bases lay in between. CDR3 nucleotide sequence: TGTGCCAGCAGCGCGGACTCGAGCAATCAGCCCCAGCATTTT. Translation gives CASSADSSNQPQHF. The whole variable domain, remainder taken from reference TRBV7-9 and TRBJ1-5, is DTGVSQNPRHKITKRGQNVTFRCDPISEHNRLYWYRQTLGQGPEFLTYFQNEAQLEKSRLLSDRFSAERPKGSFSTLEIQRTEQGDSAMYLCASSADSSNQPQHFGDGTRLSIL.

This clone turned up a few times. J is TRBJ2-1 and V is TRBV5-6, with TRBD2 matching over 11 bases. Germline V CDR1 and CDR2: SGHDT, YYEEEE. The CDR3 contains 14 residues. Unmatched junction bases numbered 4, after V lost 2 bases and J lost 9 bases. The CDR3 region has the DNA TGTGCCAGCAGCTTTAGCGGGGGGGCGAGTGAGCAGTTCTTC. It translates to CASSFSGGASEQFF.

This clone was found a few times. The chain carries TRBV7-2 and TRBJ2-5; 14 nucleotides align to TRBD2. Germline trimming cut 5 bases from V and 5 bases from J; bases unmatched to any gene: 7. The CDR3 is 16 amino acids. Per the germline V gene, CDR1 is SGHTA and CDR2 is FQGNSA. CDR3 loop: CASSPTSGGARETQYF. Here the CDR3 DNA reads TGTGCCAGCAGCCCGACTAGCGGGGGGGCACGGGAGACCCAGTACTTC. The full variable domain, completed using reference TRBV7-2 and TRBJ2-5, is GAGVSQSPSNKVTEKGKDVELRCDPISGHTALYWYRQSLGQGLEFLIYFQGNSAPDKSGLPSDRFSAERTGGSVSTLTIQRTQQEDSAVYLCASSPTSGGARETQYFGPGTRLLVL.

This chain connects TRBV19 to TRBJ2-7; D remains unclear. V dropped 3 bases and J dropped 2 bases, with 11 bases sitting between them. Per the germline V gene, CDR1 is LNHDA and CDR2 is SQIVND (reference sequence). The CDR3 runs 14 residues. The CDR3 region is CASSIAGSTYEQYF. CDR3 bases: TGTGCCAGTAGTATTGCTGGGTCGACCTACGAGCAGTACTTC.

This clone has just a few counts. The gene calls are TRBV2 and TRBJ1-4; perhaps TRBD1 as D (6 bases). The CDR3 spans 15 residues. Trimming left V 8 bases short and J 0 bases short, with 13 bases between. The germline CDR1 and CDR2 sequences are SNHLY and FYNNEI. CDR3 in amino acids: CASRNRDTTNEKLFF. As DNA, the CDR3 is TGTGCCAGCCGTAACAGGGATACAACTAATGAAAAACTGTTTTTT.

This sequence joins TRBV5-4 and TRBJ1-2, with D tentatively TRBD1 (6 bases). This CDR3 is built from 12 residues. The V gene's germline CDR1 is SGHNT and CDR2 YYREEE (reference sequence). V dropped 0 bases and J dropped 13 bases, with 13 bases sitting between them. CDR3 amino acids: CASSLDDRWTTF. CDR3 bases: TGTGCCAGCAGCTTGGACGACAGGTGGACCACCTTC.

This clone was picked up a small number of times. The J gene is TRBJ1-6, the V gene TRBV7-9, with D uncertain. There are 16 residues in the CDR3. Germline assignment: CDR1 SEHNR and CDR2 FQNEAQ (reference sequence). The V and J ends lost 0 bases and 8 bases respectively, with 14 bases between them. CDR3 sequence reads: CASSLAKSVADSPLHF. The CDR3 DNA reads TGTGCCAGCAGCTTAGCCAAGAGCGTGGCCGATTCACCCCTCCACTTT.